These 8 T cell receptor beta chains were sequenced from one sample in a study of blood T cell repertoires in COVID-19. Sequenced by immunoSEQ multiplex PCR; TCRdb stores in-frame clones only, minus some. This table holds about 440,000 clones, 90% found once. The specimen was PBMCs or T cells enriched from blood (not recorded which). The receptors were gathered from a man aged 18-30 years who had recovered from COVID-19.

This chain joins TRBV7-2 and TRBJ1-6; TRBD1 aligns across 9 bases. Trimming cost V 5 bases and J 13 bases; bases outside gene matches: 9. CDR3 length equals 14 residues. The germline V gene encodes CDR1 SGHTA and CDR2 FQGNSA. The CDR3 spells CASSPGTGLSPLHF. DNA of the CDR3: TGTGCCAGCAGCCCCGGGACAGGGTTATCTCCCCTCCACTTT.

This rearrangement joins TRBV19 to TRBJ1-2; D gene unclear. With 7 bases removed from V and 5 bases from J, the gap between germline ends came to 14 bases. Germline CDR1 LNHDA, CDR2 SQIVND (reference sequence). This CDR3 is 13 amino acids long. CDR3 residues: CASTHMPLYGYTF. The CDR3 bases are TGTGCCAGTACCCACATGCCCCTTTATGGCTACACCTTC.

This sequence joins TRBV28 and TRBJ1-1, with D hard to call. V lost 6 bases, J lost 0 bases, and 17 bases lay in between. The CDR3 totals 16 residues. From germline, CDR1 is MDHEN and CDR2 SYDVKM. The CDR3: CASRPLPVRVNTEAFF. In DNA, the CDR3 is TGTGCCAGCAGACCCTTGCCGGTACGGGTGAACACTGAAGCTTTCTTT.

This clone has only one observation. The J gene is TRBJ1-2, the V gene TRBV28; D unresolved. Germline CDR1 is MDHEN and CDR2 is SYDVKM. V dropped 4 bases and J dropped 2 bases, with 11 bases sitting between them. The CDR3 has 14 residues. The CDR3 sequence: CASSSGLGNYGYTF. CDR3 nucleotides: TGTGCCAGCAGTTCGGGGTTGGGGAACTATGGCTACACCTTC.

This chain uses TRBV3-1 (or the pseudogene TRBV3-2) with TRBJ2-1; 7 nucleotides match TRBD1. The CDR3 has 13 amino acids. V was pared by 1 base and J by 6 bases, with 0 bases of the junction left unmatched. Germline V lookup: CDR1 LGHDT, CDR2 YNNKEL (reference sequence). The CDR3 reads CASSQAGGNEQFF. The CDR3 DNA sequence: TGTGCCAGCAGCCAAGCAGGGGGCAATGAGCAGTTCTTC.

This chain joins TRBV6-2 or TRBV6-3 and TRBJ1-2; TRBD1 agrees at 7 bases. This CDR3 has 17 amino acids. V was pared by 0 bases and J by 5 bases, with 12 bases of the junction left unmatched. From germline, CDR1 is MNHEY and CDR2 SVGEGT. CDR3 protein: CASSYSSPGQRHYGYTF. The CDR3 DNA reads TGTGCCAGCAGTTACTCATCCCCGGGACAGCGGCATTATGGCTACACCTTC.

The rearrangement joins TRBV7-2 to TRBJ2-1, with D unresolved. Trimming took 1 base from V and 2 from J, leaving 3 bases between them. The germline gives CDR1 SGHTA, CDR2 FQGNSA. This CDR3 comprises 13 residues. Here the CDR3 reads CASSLDTYNEQFF. Here the CDR3 DNA reads TGTGCCAGCAGCTTAGACACCTACAATGAGCAGTTCTTC.

V and J are TRBV7-2 and TRBJ1-5; tentatively, D is TRBD1 (5 bases). The germline CDR1 and CDR2 sequences are SGHTA and FQGNSA. Trimming took off 3 bases at V and 0 bases at J, with 9 bases between the two ends. This CDR3 has 15 residues. Here the CDR3 DNA reads TGTGCCAGCAGCTTCCAGGGCCATAGCAATCAGCCCCAGCATTTT. This sequence encodes CASSFQGHSNQPQHF.